Listed here are 28 T cell receptor beta chains from one sample, sequenced in a study of technical replicates of blood from several donors. The table came from immunoSEQ multiplex PCR; TCRdb's copy has only in-frame clones and leaves some out. This sample carries 85,000 to 100,000 clones, about 95% of them seen once, and the ten largest clones take over 0.25%. Sequenced material: T cells isolated from PBMCs. These TCRs come from a human donor in good health.

V gene TRBV29-1 combines with J gene TRBJ2-1, with D maybe TRBD2 (7 bases). Between the trimmed V and J ends, which lost 5 bases and 5 bases, there was a span of 19 bases. CDR3 size: 15 residues. The germline V gene has CDR1 SQVTM and CDR2 ANQGSEA. The CDR3 nucleotides read TGCAGCGTTTTTGGCGTGGCGGGGGCCCACAATGAGCAGTTCTTC. It is translated as CSVFGVAGAHNEQFF.

The chain carries TRBV7-8 and TRBJ2-5; TRBD2 matches 13 bases. Germline assignment: CDR1 SGHVS and CDR2 FQNEAQ. The CDR3 loop spans 21 amino acids. J was trimmed by 1 base and V by 1 base; bases with no gene match: 15. In DNA, the CDR3 is TGTGCCAGCAGCTTAGAAGGGGGCGGGACTAGCGGGACAGGGGGCCAAGAGACCCAGTACTTC. It codes for CASSLEGGGTSGTGGQETQYF.

This chain connects TRBV7-9 to TRBJ2-1; D is perhaps TRBD1 (6 bases). Germline-derived CDR1 and CDR2 are SEHNR and FQNEAQ (reference sequence). This CDR3 is 13 amino acids long. V lost 7 bases to trimming and J lost 7 bases, with 14 bases between them. The CDR3 spells CASMSGVRNEQFF. The CDR3 region has the DNA TGTGCCAGCATGTCAGGGGTGAGGAATGAGCAGTTCTTC.

This rearrangement joins TRBV6-5 to TRBJ1-2; 7 positions match TRBD1. V lost 6 bases and J lost 4; bases outside the gene matches: 8. Germline V gene data show CDR1 as MNHEY and CDR2 as SVGAGI. CDR3 length: 14 residues. DNA for the CDR3: TGTGCCAGCAGAGGGAGACAGGGACCCTATGGCTACACCTTC. Translated, it gives CASRGRQGPYGYTF.

The chain couples TRBV7-9 to TRBJ2-3, with 8 bases that match TRBD1. Germline assignment: CDR1 SEHNR and CDR2 FQNEAQ (reference sequence). V trimming: 4 bases; J trimming: 2 bases; junction bases outside the gene matches: 5. The CDR3 runs 15 residues. The CDR3, as DNA: TGTGCCAGCAGCTCGGGGGACAGGTCCACAGATACGCAGTATTTT. Translation gives CASSSGDRSTDTQYF.

The genes are TRBV18 and TRBJ1-5, with 8 positions matching TRBD1. The V and J ends lost 3 bases and 2 bases, in that order; junction bases with no gene match: 6. The length of the CDR3 is 16 residues. Germline V gene sequence: CDR1 KGHSH, CDR2 LQKENI. The CDR3 nucleotides read TGTGCCAGCTCACCTGGCACGGGACAGGGCAATCAGCCCCAGCATTTT. Its protein is CASSPGTGQGNQPQHF.

The chain has TRBV14 and TRBJ1-2, with 8 bases lining up with TRBD1. CDR1 is SGHDN, CDR2 FVKESK, per germline. CDR3 length: 15 residues. J was trimmed by 8 bases and V by 4 bases; bases with no gene match: 12. CDR3: CASSPNHGQGWGYTF. In DNA, the CDR3 is TGTGCCAGCAGCCCAAACCACGGACAGGGCTGGGGCTACACCTTC.

The chain links TRBV29-1 to TRBJ2-4, with 10 bases fitting TRBD1. The CDR3 length is 15 residues. V shed 6 bases and J 7 bases; nucleotides not matched to a gene: 12. The V gene's germline CDR1 is SQVTM and CDR2 ANQGSEA. CDR3 amino acids: CSVLPGQGISNIQYF. CDR3 coding DNA: TGCAGCGTCCTTCCGGGACAGGGGATATCGAACATTCAGTACTTC.

This clone was seen a single time. The genes are TRBV7-9 and TRBJ1-2, with TRBD1 matching over 9 bases. Trimming cost V 1 base and J 2 bases; bases outside gene matches: 5. The CDR3 is 16 amino acids. Germline V gives CDR1 SEHNR, CDR2 FQNEAQ (reference sequence). The CDR3 DNA sequence: TGTGCCAGCAGCTTAGGAGCAACAGGGGGCAACTATGGCTACACCTTC. It is translated as CASSLGATGGNYGYTF.

This chain joins TRBV30 and TRBJ2-7; TRBD1 aligns across 8 bases. After removal of 5 bases from V and 1 base from J, the junction contained 4 bases not matched to a gene. Germline assignment: CDR1 GTSNPN and CDR2 SVGIG (reference sequence). This CDR3 region has 13 residues. DNA for the CDR3: TGTGCCTGGGGACAGGGCCAATCCTACGAGCAGTACTTC. Translated: CAWGQGQSYEQYF.

V and J are TRBV4-2 and TRBJ2-7; 10 bases are a match to TRBD2. Germline lookup yields CDR1 LGHNA and CDR2 YNFKEQ. The CDR3 contains 16 residues. The ends lost 2 bases at V and 2 bases at J; junction bases unmatched: 6. The CDR3 spells CASSQITGTSAYEQYF. CDR3 nucleotide sequence: TGTGCCAGCAGCCAAATCACCGGGACTAGCGCCTACGAGCAGTACTTC.

V is TRBV5-1 and J is TRBJ2-2, with TRBD1 identical over 9 bases. This CDR3 comprises 13 residues. Trimming cost V 6 bases and J 7 bases; bases outside gene matches: 4. CDR1 is SGHRS, CDR2 YFSETQ, per germline. As DNA, the CDR3 is TGCGCCAGCAAACAGGGGGCCGACGGGGAGCTGTTTTTT. Its protein is CASKQGADGELFF.

V gene TRBV10-2 combines with J gene TRBJ2-2; a possible D gene is TRBD2 (6 bases). The CDR3 covers 17 residues. CDR1 is WSHSY and CDR2 is SAAADI in the germline V gene. Trimming stripped 6 bases from V and 4 bases from J, with 21 bases between. The CDR3 loop is CASRPSFGGYSTGELFF. In nucleotides, the CDR3 is TGCGCCAGCAGGCCTTCCTTTGGGGGGTACAGCACCGGGGAGCTGTTTTTT.

The chain employs TRBV4-2 and TRBJ1-5; TRBD1 matches at 10 bases. Trimming at V came to 5 bases and at J to 4 bases, leaving 2 bases not matched to a gene. Germline V gene lookup returns CDR1 LGHNA and CDR2 YNFKEQ. CDR3 size: 14 residues. The CDR3 loop is CASSWDRGNQPQHF. The CDR3 DNA reads TGTGCCAGCAGCTGGGACAGGGGTAATCAGCCCCAGCATTTT.

This clone was recorded a few times. The CDR3 DNA sequence: TGCGCCAGCAGCACTAACACTGAAGCTTTCTTT. This gives the protein CASSTNTEAFF. This rearrangement joins TRBV5-1 to TRBJ1-1, with D unresolved. The CDR3 consists of 11 residues. Germline values: CDR1 SGHRS, CDR2 YFSETQ. With 4 bases removed from V and 2 bases from J, the gap between germline ends came to 3 bases.

The chain joins TRBV7-2 to TRBJ2-7; TRBD1 might be the D (6 bases). V was clipped by 1 base and J by 2 bases, with 12 bases between them. Looked up from germline, CDR1 is SGHTA and CDR2 is FQGNSA. The CDR3 contains 15 residues. In DNA, the CDR3 is TGTGCCAGCAGCTTAGATCCAGGGGCCCCCTACGAGCAGTACTTC. This encodes CASSLDPGAPYEQYF.

Written as DNA, the CDR3 is TGTGCCAGCAGTGATGGGAGGGGAGGGACCCACGAGCAGTACTTC. It specifies CASSDGRGGTHEQYF. V gene TRBV2 combines with J gene TRBJ2-7; 7 nucleotides line up with TRBD2. V was pared by 3 bases and J by 5 bases, with 10 bases of the junction left unmatched. This CDR3 is 15 amino acids long. Germline-derived CDR1 and CDR2 are SNHLY and FYNNEI.

The J gene is TRBJ2-7, the V gene TRBV7-9; 7 bases align to TRBD1. The CDR3 extends over 13 amino acids. J gave up 5 bases and V 1 base, and 2 bases lay outside the gene matches. CDR1 is SEHNR and CDR2 is FQNEAQ in the germline V gene (reference sequence). The CDR3 DNA follows: TGTGCCAGCAGCTTAGGGACAGGTCACGAGCAGTACTTC. Its translation: CASSLGTGHEQYF.

V and J are TRBV27 and TRBJ1-4, with 9 positions matching TRBD1. V lost 4 bases to trimming and J lost 10 bases; unmatched junction nucleotides: 13. This CDR3 is built from 16 residues. The germline V gene encodes CDR1 MNHEY and CDR2 SMNVEV (reference sequence). For the CDR3, the DNA is TGTGCCAGCAGTTCCCGGACAGGGGTGGTATTGGGAAAACTGTTTTTT. The encoded protein is CASSSRTGVVLGKLFF.

V is TRBV7-9 and J is TRBJ1-2; 10 bases line up with TRBD1. The CDR3 has 17 residues. Trimming took 5 bases from V and 8 from J; bases not matched to a gene: 17. Germline loops: CDR1 SEHNR, CDR2 FQNEAQ (reference sequence). DNA for the CDR3: TGTGCCAGCAGCCCCATACGATCGGGGGACAGGGGCCGCGGCTACACCTTC. This translates into CASSPIRSGDRGRGYTF.

The rearrangement uses TRBV19 and TRBJ2-3, with a weak D call TRBD1 (6 bases). V lost 7 bases, J lost 1 base, and 12 bases lay in between. This CDR3 contains 14 residues. Germline CDR1 is LNHDA and CDR2 is SQIVND (reference sequence). CDR3 nucleotides: TGTGCCAGTAAAGACAGGCGACGCACAGATACGCAGTATTTT. Its translation: CASKDRRRTDTQYF. The full variable domain, its missing parts supplied by reference TRBV19 and TRBJ2-3, is DGGITQSPKYLFRKEGQNVTLSCEQNLNHDAMYWYRQDPGQGLRLIYYSQIVNDFQKGDIAEGYSVSREKKESFPLTVTSAQKNPTAFYLCASKDRRRTDTQYFGPGTRLTVL.

This chain uses TRBV18 with TRBJ1-4, with D unclear. Per germline, CDR1 KGHSH and CDR2 LQKENI. V was shortened by 5 bases and J by 3 bases, with 16 bases between the two germline ends. The CDR3 is 16 amino acids. The CDR3 spells CASSTALGFANEKLFF. The CDR3 region has the DNA TGTGCCAGCTCAACGGCTCTGGGCTTCGCTAATGAAAAACTGTTTTTT.

CDR3 sequence reads: CASRSTMGNEQFF. In DNA form, the CDR3 reads TGTGCCAGCAGGTCAACTATGGGCAATGAGCAGTTCTTC. This chain links TRBV5-4 with TRBJ2-1; no firm D call. The CDR3 is made up of 13 amino acids. The germline gives CDR1 SGHNT, CDR2 YYREEE (reference sequence). V lost 5 bases and J 6 bases, leaving 12 bases between the germline ends.

This sequence joins TRBV11-3 and TRBJ1-1, with 7 bases matching TRBD1. This CDR3 spans 17 amino acids. The trim removed 6 bases at V and 6 bases at J, leaving 19 bases unmatched. Germline V CDR1 and CDR2: SGHNT, YENEEA. This chain's CDR3 is CASSHRGRAPLVAEAFF. CDR3 nucleotide sequence: TGTGCCAGCAGTCATAGGGGGCGCGCCCCCCTAGTGGCTGAAGCTTTCTTT. The whole variable domain, filled in from reference TRBV11-3 and TRBJ1-1, reads EAGVVQSPRYKIIEKKQPVAFWCNPISGHNTLYWYLQNLGQGPELLIRYENEEAVDDSQLPKDRFSAERLKGVDSTLKIQPAELGDSAVYLCASSHRGRAPLVAEAFFGQGTRLTVV.

V is TRBV4-1 and J is TRBJ2-7, with TRBD1 identical over 9 bases. J lost 2 bases, V lost 3 bases, and 5 bases had no gene match. Germline V CDR1 and CDR2: MGHRA, YSYEKL. The CDR3 is 15 amino acids. In DNA form, the CDR3 reads TGCGCCAGCAGCCAGGGACAGGGCGATACCTACGAGCAGTACTTC. Its translation is CASSQGQGDTYEQYF.

This chain links TRBV6-4 with TRBJ1-2; TRBD1 agrees at 8 bases. Germline CDR1 and CDR2: MRHNA and SNTAGT. The V segment lost 8 bases and the J segment 5 bases; nucleotides outside the gene matches: 10. The length of the CDR3 is 14 residues. The CDR3, as DNA: TGTGCCAGCCGAAAGTCAGGGGGCGAATATGGCTACACCTTC. It encodes CASRKSGGEYGYTF.

V usage is TRBV6-5 and J usage is TRBJ2-1; 7 positions match TRBD2. Germline CDR1 is MNHEY and CDR2 is SVGAGI. This CDR3 is built from 14 residues. After removal of 5 bases from V and 6 bases from J, the junction contained 7 bases not matched to a gene. The CDR3 bases are TGTGCCAGCAGTGGGGGGGACTACCTCAATGAGCAGTTCTTC. Amino acid sequence: CASSGGDYLNEQFF.

This rearrangement joins TRBV28 to TRBJ1-1, with D maybe TRBD1 (5 bases). CDR1 and CDR2 from the germline V gene are MDHEN and SYDVKM. The CDR3 sequence is 14 residues long. The ends were cut back, 8 bases at V and 8 bases at J, with 21 bases in the middle. The CDR3 DNA sequence: TGTGCCAGCGGAACAGGATCCGACCCGATGGAAGCTTTCTTT. This encodes CASGTGSDPMEAFF.